These T cell receptor beta chains were read from a single sample in a study of OX40 agonist ivuxolimab in advanced cancers. The table came from immunoSEQ multiplex PCR; TCRdb's copy has only in-frame clones and leaves some out. The sample includes 90,000 to 130,000 clones, about 91% of them seen just once. Sequencing was performed on CD4+ or CD8+ T cells sorted from blood, taken in a trial of the OX40 agonist ivuxolimab. These receptor sequences come from an adult with an advanced solid tumor such as melanoma, head and neck, liver or kidney cancer. Both conserved end residues are part of each CDR3. A D gene is named only where the DNA matches it firmly. Clone size is given for some rows only: seen once, a few or many times, or a class if the clone is expanded.

TRBV11-2	.	TRBD2	16	TRBJ2-1	CASSLEGGSSYNEQFF	TGTGCCAGCAGCTTAGAAGGCGGGAGCTCCTACAATGAGCAGTTCTTC
TRBV7-3	few	.	14	TRBJ1-1	CASSFGGMDTEAFF	TGTGCCAGCAGCTTTGGTGGGATGGACACTGAAGCTTTCTTT
TRBV30	.	.	12	TRBJ2-7	CAWRPPSHEQYF	TGTGCCTGGAGGCCGCCATCCCACGAGCAGTACTTC
TRBV6-6	.	.	15	TRBJ2-3	CASSYAKASTDTQYF	TGTGCCAGCAGTTATGCGAAAGCTAGCACAGATACGCAGTATTTT
TRBV5-1	.	TRBD1	15	TRBJ2-2	CASSGDRGDTGELFF	TGCGCCAGCAGCGGGGACAGGGGGGACACCGGGGAGCTGTTTTTT
TRBV18	.	.	18	TRBJ1-1	CASSPLPNINPTTGEAFF	TGTGCCAGCTCACCACTACCTAACATAAACCCCACGACGGGTGAAGCTTTCTTT
TRBV30	few	TRBD1	14	TRBJ1-4	CAWSVQGVEEKLFF	TGTGCCTGGAGTGTTCAGGGGGTTGAGGAAAAACTGTTTTTT
TRBV5-1	.	.	12	TRBJ1-1	CASSLGREEAFF	TGCGCCAGCAGCTTGGGCCGGGAAGAAGCTTTCTTT
TRBV20-1	.	.	10	TRBJ2-1	CSCQDNEQFF	TGCAGCTGCCAGGACAATGAGCAGTTCTTC
TRBV21-1	.	.	15	TRBJ2-5	CASSKPKAGQETQYF	TGTGCCAGCAGCAAACCAAAGGCAGGACAAGAGACCCAGTACTTC
TRBV5-4	once	.	15	TRBJ2-5	CASSLPLPGQETQYF	TGTGCCAGCAGCTTACCCCTTCCGGGCCAAGAGACCCAGTACTTC
TRBV9	.	TRBD2	13	TRBJ2-7	CASSGLAGGEQYF	TGTGCCAGCAGTGGACTAGCGGGAGGCGAGCAGTACTTC
TRBV30	.	.	14	TRBJ2-3	CAWTGVGSTDTQYF	TGTGCCTGGACGGGCGTCGGTAGCACAGATACGCAGTATTTT
TRBV14	.	.	19	TRBJ2-6	CASSQGRWDFASGANVLTF	TGTGCCAGCAGCCAAGGTAGATGGGATTTCGCCTCTGGGGCCAACGTCCTGACTTTC
TRBV7-9	.	.	14	TRBJ1-5	CASSSDYSNQPQHF	TGTGCCAGCAGCTCCGACTATAGCAATCAGCCCCAGCATTTT
TRBV28	once	.	15	TRBJ2-3	CASSVPGGGTDTQYF	TGTGCCAGCAGTGTGCCCGGGGGTGGGACAGATACGCAGTATTTT
TRBV6-6	.	TRBD1	11	TRBJ2-7	CASRTGYEQYF	TGTGCCAGCAGGACAGGGTACGAGCAGTACTTC
TRBV5-1	.	.	14	TRBJ2-5	CASSQRRPEETQYF	TGCGCCAGCAGCCAAAGACGGCCCGAAGAGACCCAGTACTTC
TRBV6-1	.	.	13	TRBJ2-3	CASRKEGPDTQYF	TGTGCCAGCAGGAAGGAGGGTCCAGATACGCAGTATTTT
TRBV11-2	.	.	15	TRBJ2-2	CASSLVASHTGELFF	TGTGCCAGCAGCTTAGTGGCTAGCCACACCGGGGAGCTGTTTTTT
TRBV4-1	.	.	17	TRBJ1-2	CASSQEVVPFNNYGYTF	TGCGCCAGCAGCCAAGAAGTAGTGCCCTTTAACAACTATGGCTACACCTTC
TRBV5-1	.	.	16	TRBJ2-1	CASSLAAGDRYNEQFF	TGCGCCAGCAGCTTGGCCGCAGGGGACCGCTACAATGAGCAGTTCTTC
TRBV19	once	.	15	TRBJ1-5	CASRPNPQSNQPQHF	TGTGCCAGTAGGCCTAATCCCCAGTCAAATCAGCCCCAGCATTTT
TRBV7-9	.	TRBD1	14	TRBJ1-4	CASSRTGGDEKLFF	TGTGCCAGCAGCCGGACAGGGGGGGATGAAAAACTGTTTTTT
TRBV5-1	.	.	14	TRBJ2-7	CASSTPADSYEQYF	TGCGCCAGCAGTACCCCCGCAGACTCCTACGAGCAGTACTTC
TRBV7-2	.	.	16	TRBJ1-6	CASSLIKAGTYSPLHF	TGTGCCAGCAGCTTAATTAAGGCAGGGACCTACTCACCCCTCCACTTT
TRBV6-1	once	.	15	TRBJ1-1	CASSGLYYLNTEAFF	TGTGCCAGCAGTGGATTATATTACTTGAACACTGAAGCTTTCTTT
TRBV19	.	.	14	TRBJ2-7	CASSVSGEWGEQYF	TGTGCCAGTAGTGTCTCAGGGGAGTGGGGGGAGCAGTACTTC
TRBV28	.	TRBD1	15	TRBJ2-3	CASSPGTASTDTQYF	TGTGCCAGCAGTCCCGGGACAGCAAGCACAGATACGCAGTATTTT
TRBV5-1	.	.	15	TRBJ2-5	CASSLAAKLQETQYF	TGCGCCAGCAGCTTGGCAGCGAAACTACAAGAGACCCAGTACTTC
TRBV6-6	.	.	16	TRBJ2-2	CASSKKVGRGTGELFF	TGTGCCAGCAGTAAAAAAGTGGGGCGCGGAACCGGGGAGCTGTTTTTT
TRBV12-5	few	TRBD1	13	TRBJ1-2	CASAQGANYGYTF	TGTGCTAGTGCCCAGGGGGCTAACTATGGCTACACCTTC
TRBV2	.	TRBD2	16	TRBJ2-1	CASSLSGSDTYNEQFF	TGTGCCAGCAGCCTTAGCGGGAGCGATACCTACAATGAGCAGTTCTTC
TRBV30	once	.	14	TRBJ1-1	CAWVRFLSGTEAFF	TGTGCCTGGGTCAGATTTCTGTCGGGGACTGAAGCTTTCTTT